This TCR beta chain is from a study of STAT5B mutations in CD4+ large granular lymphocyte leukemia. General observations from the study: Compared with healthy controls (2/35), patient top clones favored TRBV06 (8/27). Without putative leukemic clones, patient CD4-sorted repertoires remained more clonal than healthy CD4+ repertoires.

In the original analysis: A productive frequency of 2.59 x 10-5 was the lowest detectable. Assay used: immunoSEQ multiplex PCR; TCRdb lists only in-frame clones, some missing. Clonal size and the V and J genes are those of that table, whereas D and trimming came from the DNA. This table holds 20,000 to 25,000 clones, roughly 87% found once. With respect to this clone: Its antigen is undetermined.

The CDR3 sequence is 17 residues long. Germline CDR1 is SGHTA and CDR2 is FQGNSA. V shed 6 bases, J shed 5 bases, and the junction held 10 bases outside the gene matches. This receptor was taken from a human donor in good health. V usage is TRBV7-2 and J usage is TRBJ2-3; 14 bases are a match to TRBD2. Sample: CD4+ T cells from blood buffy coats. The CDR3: CASRISGTSGSLDTQYF. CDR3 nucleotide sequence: TGTGCCAGCAGAATATCCGGGACTAGCGGGAGTTTAGATACGCAGTATTTT.